This is a list of T cell receptor beta chains from one sample in a study of T cell changes during pregnancy in multiple sclerosis. The data were produced by immunoSEQ multiplex PCR, yet TCRdb's version contains in-frame clones alone and is incomplete. Among some 38,000 clones, roughly nine tenths were seen once, and the ten largest hold around 0.48%. The input for sequencing was CD4+ T cells from peripheral blood mononuclear cells, taken in the third trimester of pregnancy. All receptors derive from a female donor in good health, enrolled as a control in a pregnancy study. Both conserved end residues are part of each CDR3. Fields, in order: V gene, clone size, J gene, D gene, CDR3 protein, CDR3 DNA. The D gene is left open where the match is weak. Clone size appears in some rows only: once, few, many, or a class for an expanded clone.

>TRBV27|-|TRBJ2-1|TRBD2
CASSLQLAGGIYNEQFF
TGTGCCAGCAGTTTACAACTAGCGGGGGGGATATACAATGAGCAGTTCTTC
>TRBV7-2|-|TRBJ2-1|-
CASSSFGTYNEQFF
TGTGCCAGCAGCTCCTTCGGGACCTACAATGAGCAGTTCTTC
>TRBV7-8|-|TRBJ1-5|TRBD1
CASSLQGAQPQHF
TGTGCCAGCAGCTTGCAGGGGGCTCAGCCCCAGCATTTT
>TRBV7-7|-|TRBJ2-7|TRBD2
CASSPGLATSSYEQYF
TGTGCTAGCAGTCCTGGACTAGCCACCAGCTCCTACGAGCAGTACTTC
>TRBV28|-|TRBJ1-4|-
CASSQTSRTRPNEKLFF
TGTGCCAGCAGTCAAACATCTAGGACTCGACCAAATGAAAAACTGTTTTTT
>TRBV30|-|TRBJ2-5|TRBD1
CASTGGGETQYF
TGTGCCTCAACAGGGGGCGGTGAGACCCAGTACTTC
>TRBV27|-|TRBJ1-3|-
CASSSSGNSGNTIYF
TGTGCCAGCAGTTCCTCCGGGAACTCTGGAAACACCATATATTTT
>TRBV30|-|TRBJ1-1|TRBD1
CAWSPWTGSTEAFF
TGTGCCTGGAGTCCCTGGACAGGTAGCACTGAAGCTTTCTTT
>TRBV9|-|TRBJ2-5|TRBD2
CASSVGGGAGETQYF
TGTGCCAGCAGCGTTGGCGGGGGGGCAGGAGAGACCCAGTACTTC
>TRBV27|-|TRBJ2-1|-
CASSLSQGGKQFF
TGTGCCAGCAGTTTATCACAGGGTGGAAAGCAGTTCTTC
>TRBV30|-|TRBJ2-3|TRBD2
CAWTPGLAGGKDTQYF
TGTGCCTGGACCCCCGGACTAGCGGGGGGCAAAGATACGCAGTATTTT
>TRBV9|medium-sized|TRBJ2-1|TRBD1
CASSATESRQGAYNEQFF
TGTGCCAGCAGCGCAACCGAATCCAGACAGGGGGCCTACAATGAGCAGTTCTTC
>TRBV7-3|-|TRBJ2-7|TRBD2
CASSRGGSYEQYF
TGTGCCAGCAGCCGGGGGGGATCCTACGAGCAGTACTTC
>TRBV7-9|-|TRBJ2-7|TRBD1
CASSPGQGINYEQYF
TGTGCCAGCAGCCCCGGACAGGGGATCAACTACGAGCAGTACTTC
>TRBV7-9|-|TRBJ2-6|-
CASSPRAGANVLTF
TGTGCCAGCAGCCCTCGGGCTGGGGCCAACGTCCTGACTTTC
>TRBV29-1|-|TRBJ1-2|TRBD1
CSVGTANNYGYTF
TGCAGCGTCGGGACAGCAAATAACTATGGCTACACCTTC
>TRBV11-2|once|TRBJ2-1|TRBD2
CASSPSALAGTYNEQFF
TGTGCCAGCAGCCCATCGGCGCTAGCGGGGACCTACAATGAGCAGTTCTTC
>TRBV7-2|-|TRBJ2-5|TRBD2
CASSPRASGRAGETQYF
TGTGCCAGCAGCCCGAGGGCCAGCGGGAGGGCCGGAGAGACCCAGTACTTC
>TRBV30|-|TRBJ2-3|-
CAWSGGPSTDTQYF
TGTGCCTGGAGTGGGGGGCCTAGCACAGATACGCAGTATTTT
>TRBV2|-|TRBJ2-3|TRBD2
CASSLLPSGAGGQYF
TGTGCCAGCAGTCTCCTACCGAGCGGGGCCGGGGGGCAGTATTTT
>TRBV7-2|-|TRBJ2-3|-
CASSAGFSTDTQYF
TGTGCCAGCAGCGCCGGTTTCAGCACAGATACGCAGTATTTT
>TRBV7-9|-|TRBJ1-3|-
CASSSDTGNTIYF
TGTGCCAGCAGCTCGGACACTGGAAACACCATATATTTT
>TRBV29-1|-|TRBJ2-5|TRBD1
CSVEGRGQGGTQYF
TGCAGCGTTGAGGGGAGGGGACAGGGGGGGACCCAGTACTTC
>TRBV5-6|-|TRBJ1-5|-
CASSLMFGSGDNQPQHF
TGTGCCAGCAGCTTGATGTTCGGATCAGGGGACAATCAGCCCCAGCATTTT
>TRBV6-5|-|TRBJ1-2|-
CASSYSSGTGHGYTF
TGTGCCAGCAGTTACTCGAGCGGGACGGGGCATGGCTACACCTTC
>TRBV28|few|TRBJ1-5|-
CASSRYSNQPQHF
TGTGCCAGCAGTCGGTATAGCAATCAGCCCCAGCATTTT
>TRBV6-5|-|TRBJ1-2|-
CASSYDQGSPGGYTF
TGTGCCAGCAGTTACGATCAGGGTAGCCCGGGTGGCTACACCTTC
>TRBV10-3|once|TRBJ2-7|-
CAISERDSYEQYF
TGTGCCATCAGTGAGCGGGACTCCTACGAGCAGTACTTC
>TRBV5-1|-|TRBJ2-1|-
CASSLYLSNEQFF
TGCGCCAGCAGCTTGTATCTATCCAATGAGCAGTTCTTC
>TRBV2|-|TRBJ1-2|TRBD1
CASKTDRVGYGYTF
TGTGCCAGCAAGACCGACAGGGTGGGCTATGGCTACACCTTC
>TRBV9|-|TRBJ2-2|TRBD2
CASSVTSGRKGGELFF
TGTGCCAGCAGCGTGACTAGCGGGAGGAAGGGGGGGGAGCTGTTTTTT
>TRBV11-2|-|TRBJ2-5|TRBD2
CASSFSLAGGEETQYF
TGTGCCAGCAGCTTCTCGCTAGCGGGGGGGGAGGAGACCCAGTACTTC
>TRBV2|-|TRBJ1-5|-
CASSENRGNQPQHF
TGTGCCAGCAGTGAGAACAGGGGCAATCAGCCCCAGCATTTT
>TRBV18|once|TRBJ2-4|-
CASSPTGLVKNIQYF
TGTGCCAGCTCACCCACAGGGCTGGTCAAAAACATTCAGTACTTC
>TRBV7-6|once|TRBJ2-2|-
CASSSVGGTNTGELFF
TGTGCCAGCAGCTCAGTCGGCGGGACTAACACCGGGGAGCTGTTTTTT
>TRBV2|once|TRBJ1-2|-
CASSVAGAFGYTF
TGTGCCAGCAGTGTGGCGGGGGCGTTTGGCTACACCTTC
>TRBV28|-|TRBJ2-7|TRBD2
CASSRGDGGRRDEQYF
TGTGCCAGCAGTCGAGGTGACGGCGGGAGGCGAGACGAGCAGTACTTC
>TRBV7-2|once|TRBJ2-1|-
CASSFWRTGVGSYNEQFF
TGTGCCAGCAGCTTTTGGCGAACGGGGGTCGGTTCCTACAATGAGCAGTTCTTC
>TRBV2|-|TRBJ2-3|TRBD2
CASKWLAGEGTTDTQYF
TGTGCCAGCAAATGGCTAGCGGGGGAAGGGACCACAGATACGCAGTATTTT
>TRBV7-2|once|TRBJ2-1|TRBD2
CASSLVASGSLDEQFF
TGTGCCAGCAGCTTAGTTGCTAGCGGGAGTTTGGATGAGCAGTTCTTC
>TRBV4-2|-|TRBJ2-4|-
CASSQEGRADIQYF
TGTGCCAGCAGCCAAGAAGGCAGGGCGGACATTCAGTACTTC
>TRBV30|-|TRBJ2-7|-
CAWGGGEVYEQYF
TGTGCCTGGGGAGGGGGCGAGGTCTACGAGCAGTACTTC
>TRBV19|-|TRBJ2-1|TRBD2
CASTPGMTGGYNEQFF
TGTGCCAGTACCCCAGGTATGACGGGAGGGTACAATGAGCAGTTCTTC
>TRBV5-1|-|TRBJ1-4|-
CASSFGGTGANEKLFF
TGCGCCAGCAGCTTTGGAGGGACTGGGGCTAATGAAAAACTGTTTTTT
>TRBV4-2|-|TRBJ2-7|-
CASRLTNGGLYEQYF
TGTGCCAGCAGACTTACCAACGGAGGGCTCTACGAGCAGTACTTC
>TRBV5-1|-|TRBJ2-7|-
CASSLEAGLWEQYF
TGCGCCAGCAGCTTGGAGGCGGGGCTGTGGGAGCAGTACTTC
>TRBV5-1|-|TRBJ2-5|-
CASSRQSRGPQETQYF
TGCGCCAGCAGCCGACAGTCCAGGGGCCCCCAAGAGACCCAGTACTTC
>TRBV5-6|-|TRBJ1-6|-
CASSLAGYSPLHF
TGTGCCAGCAGCTTGGCCGGGTATTCACCCCTCCACTTT
>TRBV28|-|TRBJ1-3|-
CASSQLPAIHTIYF
TGTGCCAGCAGCCAACTTCCCGCCATTCACACCATATATTTT
>TRBV30|-|TRBJ2-5|TRBD1
CAWSGDRGETQYF
TGTGCCTGGAGTGGGGACAGGGGAGAGACCCAGTACTTC
>TRBV18|-|TRBJ2-3|-
CASSPLASTDTQYF
TGTGCCAGCTCACCACTAGCAAGCACAGATACGCAGTATTTT
>TRBV7-2|-|TRBJ1-2|-
CASTPGLLYYGYTF
TGTGCCAGCACCCCAGGGTTACTCTACTATGGCTACACCTTC
>TRBV20-1|few|TRBJ1-1|-
CSAPLGQAAFF
TGCAGTGCTCCCTTGGGGCAGGCAGCTTTCTTT
>TRBV6-6|-|TRBJ1-5|-
CASRATGHGQPQHF
TGTGCCAGCAGGGCGACAGGTCACGGTCAGCCCCAGCATTTT
>TRBV19|-|TRBJ2-7|TRBD2
CASNTPGLANEQYF
TGTGCCAGTAATACCCCGGGACTAGCGAACGAGCAGTACTTC
>TRBV27|-|TRBJ2-4|-
CASSAITALAKNIQYF
TGTGCCAGCAGTGCCATCACTGCACTAGCCAAAAACATTCAGTACTTC
>TRBV5-6|-|TRBJ2-2|TRBD1
CASSRGTGGAGELFF
TGTGCCAGCAGCCGGGGGACAGGGGGGGCCGGGGAGCTGTTTTTT